This T cell receptor beta chain was documented in a study of blood T cells in healthy people across ages. General study findings and limits: Researchers said unsorted PBMCs prevented a conclusive naive versus antigen-experienced comparison. Diversity was higher, and naive CD4+ cells more numerous, in long-lived donors than in aged donors. Researchers judged that diversity estimates from one million T cells fell short of true values.

Through a sample-barcoded 5' primer and a J-beta primer mix, a second PCR was run for roughly 6 to 12 cycles. The study obtained at least 3 million CDR3-containing paired-end reads from every sample. TCRdb called the 5' RACE reads again in MiXCR, with one record for every CDR3 protein. The profile shows about 1.4 million distinct CDR3 sequences, approximately 63% of them singletons. V shed 4 bases and J shed 4 bases, with 19 bases lying between them. CDR3 length equals 16 residues. Germline CDR1 is LGHNA and CDR2 is YNFKEQ. This clonotype was seen a handful of times. The antigen is not known. This sequence originates from a man between 18 and 35 years old in good health. V gene TRBV4-2 combines with J gene TRBJ1-1, with a tentative D call TRBD1 (5 bases). Sequences were obtained from blood. CDR3 protein: CASSLTSGLRGTEAFF. As DNA, the CDR3 is TGTGCCAGCAGCCTAACTTCGGGGCTTCGGGGCACTGAAGCTTTCTTT.